This entry lists 23 T cell receptor beta chains sequenced from one sample in a study of T cell repertoires in cytomegalovirus infection. For these TCRs, the target antigens are not known. TCRdb re-derived calls from the reads in MiXCR, one entry per CDR3 protein. The table shows about 480,000 distinct CDR3 sequences, with around a third occurring only once. This material consisted of cultured PBMCs, taken from culture after CMV antigen stimulation. The receptors derive from a human donor in good health (CMV status not recorded). Some clones in this sample may be carry-over from other donors' samples.

V and J are TRBV19 and TRBJ2-1, with unresolved D. CDR1 LNHDA and CDR2 SQIVND come from the germline V gene (reference sequence). This CDR3 is built from 13 residues. Trimming removed 2 bases from V and 3 bases from J, with 5 bases in between. The CDR3 region is CASSILIYNEQFF. The CDR3, as DNA: TGTGCCAGTAGTATATTGATCTACAATGAGCAGTTCTTC. The full variable domain, its missing parts supplied by reference TRBV19 and TRBJ2-1, is DGGITQSPKYLFRKEGQNVTLSCEQNLNHDAMYWYRQDPGQGLRLIYYSQIVNDFQKGDIAEGYSVSREKKESFPLTVTSAQKNPTAFYLCASSILIYNEQFFGPGTRLTVL.

This clonotype was detected many times. This chain uses TRBV7-2 with TRBJ2-3; no clear D gene. The CDR3 loop spans 16 amino acids. Germline lookup yields CDR1 SGHTA and CDR2 FQGNSA. V was trimmed by 0 bases and J by 3 bases, leaving 13 bases between them. CDR3 nucleotide sequence: TGTGCCAGCAGCTTAGCGAGTGGAGATGGGACAGATACGCAGTATTTT. Protein product: CASSLASGDGTDTQYF.

This sequence joins TRBV5-1 and TRBJ1-2, with unresolved D. Germline CDR1 SGHRS, CDR2 YFSETQ. This CDR3 has 14 residues. V dropped 0 bases and J dropped 2 bases, with 8 bases sitting between them. The CDR3 is CASSLGPNNYGYTF. The CDR3 region has the DNA TGCGCCAGCAGCTTGGGACCAAACAACTATGGCTACACCTTC.

This rearrangement joins TRBV3-1 to TRBJ2-2; D might be TRBD2 (5 bases). CDR1 is LGHDT, CDR2 YNNKEL, per germline (reference sequence). The CDR3 is 20 residues long. Trimming took off 1 base at V and 7 bases at J, with 28 bases between the two ends. In DNA, the CDR3 is TGTGCCAGCAGCCAAGTGAGGCATAGCGCACCCACACCTCAAAGCGGGGAGCTGTTTTTT. Amino acids: CASSQVRHSAPTPQSGELFF.

The chain recombines TRBV6-1 with TRBJ1-1; 7 bases are shared with TRBD1. Germline V lookup: CDR1 MNHNS, CDR2 SASEGT. This CDR3 is built from 12 residues. V shed 5 bases, J shed 10 bases, and the junction held 7 bases outside the gene matches. As DNA, the CDR3 is TGTGCCAGCAGTCCGCGACAGGGAGTAGCTTTCTTT. This gives the protein CASSPRQGVAFF.

This clonotype came up many times. The CDR3 sequence: CASTKTVGGTEAFF. The DNA of the CDR3 is TGTGCCAGCACGAAAACGGTGGGGGGAACTGAAGCTTTCTTT. The gene calls are TRBV7-8 and TRBJ1-1; possibly TRBD1 for D (5 bases). CDR1 and CDR2 (germline): SGHVS, FQNEAQ. Trimming removed 7 bases from V and 5 bases from J, with 17 bases in between. CDR3 length equals 14 residues.

This chain joins TRBV11-1 and TRBJ2-1, with 8 bases lining up with TRBD2. V shed 3 bases and J 9 bases; nucleotides not matched to a gene: 13. Germline loops: CDR1 SGHAT, CDR2 FQDESV (reference sequence). This CDR3 contains 16 residues. Here the CDR3 DNA reads TGTGCCAGCAGCTTGGATGGACTAGCCCGGCACAGTGAGCAGTTCTTC. Translated: CASSLDGLARHSEQFF.

This clonotype was counted between two and nine times. The rearrangement links TRBV19 to TRBJ2-5, with D tentatively TRBD2 (5 bases). This CDR3 is built from 14 residues. Germline V gene lookup returns CDR1 LNHDA and CDR2 SQIVND (reference sequence). Trimming left V 3 bases short and J 0 bases short, with 8 bases between. The CDR3 reads CASSMGGHQETQYF. CDR3 sequence (DNA): TGTGCCAGTAGTATGGGCGGGCACCAAGAGACCCAGTACTTC.

This clonotype was seen more than once but under ten times. The J gene is TRBJ2-3, the V gene TRBV24-1, with 7 bases aligning to TRBD2. This CDR3 is built from 14 residues. The J segment lost 6 bases and the V segment lost 6 bases, leaving 8 bases of the junction unmatched. Germline V CDR1 and CDR2: KGHDR, SFDVKD. CDR3 region: CATSQQRDGDTQYF. The CDR3 region has the DNA TGTGCCACCAGTCAACAGCGGGACGGGGATACGCAGTATTTT.

This clonotype has a count of ten or more. The chain couples TRBV11-3 to TRBJ2-7; a weak D match, TRBD1 (5 bases). V lost 5 bases to trimming and J lost 1 base, with 9 bases between them. This CDR3 region has 13 residues. Germline V gene lookup returns CDR1 SGHNT and CDR2 YENEEA. The CDR3 loop is CASSIGQSYEQYV. The DNA for the CDR3 is TGTGCCAGCAGCATAGGACAATCCTACGAGCAGTACGTC.

The table lists this clonotype with many counts. The chain couples TRBV7-2 to TRBJ2-5; D is unclear. Trimming pared 2 bases from V and 2 bases from J, leaving 9 bases between. This CDR3 region has 14 residues. Germline V gene data show CDR1 as SGHTA and CDR2 as FQGNSA. The CDR3 region has the DNA TGTGCCAGCAGCTTAAGTCAGACTCAAGAGACCCAGTACTTC. Its protein product is CASSLSQTQETQYF.

The chain links TRBV12-5 to TRBJ2-7; tentative D call: TRBD2 (5 bases). V lost 1 base to trimming and J lost 10 bases, with 23 bases between them. From germline, CDR1 is LGHNT and CDR2 FRNRAP. The CDR3 extends over 16 amino acids. This CDR3 reads CASGLALLGETWDQYV. The CDR3 DNA follows: TGTGCTAGTGGTTTGGCCCTTCTGGGAGAAACGTGGGATCAGTACGTC.

A single count supports this clonotype. The V gene is TRBV27, the J gene TRBJ1-5, with no clear D. This CDR3 has 18 amino acids. V was shortened by 6 bases and J by 4 bases, with 25 bases between the two germline ends. Germline-derived CDR1 and CDR2 are MNHEY and SMNVEV (reference sequence). The CDR3 sequence: CASSLMAPRRALNQPQHF. CDR3 DNA: TGTGCCAGCAGCCTAATGGCCCCCCGGAGAGCCTTAAATCAGCCCCAGCATTTT.

This clonotype was seen a handful of times. V and J are TRBV11-2 and TRBJ2-1; TRBD2 matches at 13 bases. With V trimmed by 6 bases and J by 0 bases, 20 bases remained unmatched. Germline V gives CDR1 SGHAT, CDR2 FQNNGV. The CDR3 contains 22 residues. The CDR3 bases are TGTGCCAGCAGGAAGGAACCTAGAGGACTAGCGGGAGCCGTCAGCTCCTACAATGAGCAGTTCTTC. Translating gives CASRKEPRGLAGAVSSYNEQFF.

The V call is TRBV27, the J call TRBJ2-1, with 9 bases fitting TRBD2. The V gene's germline CDR1 is MNHEY and CDR2 SMNVEV (reference sequence). The J segment lost 4 bases and the V segment lost 3 bases, leaving 4 bases of the junction unmatched. The CDR3 loop spans 15 amino acids. The CDR3 DNA follows: TGTGCCAGCAGTTTTAAAGCGGGGGGTTACAATGAGCAGTTCTTC. It codes for CASSFKAGGYNEQFF.

The rearrangement joins TRBV7-2 to TRBJ1-2, with D possibly being TRBD1 (5 bases). The V end lost 6 bases, the J end lost 4 bases, and 21 bases lay between the germline ends. Germline V gene lookup returns CDR1 SGHTA and CDR2 FQGNSA. The CDR3 loop spans 16 amino acids. DNA for the CDR3: TGTGCCAGCAGTTTTAACAGGATCGGGGCTAGCTATGGCTACACCTTC. Translating gives CASSFNRIGASYGYTF.

This clonotype was counted many times. CDR3 DNA: TGTGCCAGCAGCCCTAGGGGGGGGAGGGCCGGAGAGACCCAGTACTTC. It encodes CASSPRGGRAGETQYF. The gene calls are TRBV7-2 and TRBJ2-5; D perhaps matches TRBD2 (7 bases). Germline V lookup: CDR1 SGHTA, CDR2 FQGNSA. This CDR3 is built from 16 residues. V lost 5 bases to trimming and J lost 4 bases, with 20 bases between them.

The genes are TRBV7-2 and TRBJ2-4; 10 nucleotides align to TRBD1. CDR1 is SGHTA, CDR2 FQGNSA, per germline. V shed 4 bases, J shed 5 bases, and the junction held 2 bases outside the gene matches. The CDR3 has 14 residues. CDR3 in amino acids: CASSSGQGQNIQYF. The CDR3 DNA reads as TGTGCCAGCAGCTCGGGACAGGGGCAAAACATTCAGTACTTC.

J is TRBJ2-3 and V is TRBV4-3; 8 bases align to TRBD1. Trimming took 1 base from V and 5 from J; bases not matched to a gene: 5. The CDR3 covers 15 residues. In germline, CDR1 is LGHNA, CDR2 YSLEER. The CDR3 DNA reads as TGCGCCAGCAGCCAAGGGACAGGGCAAATAGATACGCAGTATTTT. Protein product: CASSQGTGQIDTQYF.

This rearrangement joins TRBV29-1 to TRBJ1-5, with D possibly TRBD1 on 6 matching bases. The germline gives CDR1 SQVTM, CDR2 ANQGSEA. The CDR3 totals 13 residues. V lost 7 bases and J lost 7, with 17 bases in between. DNA for the CDR3: TGCAGCGCCTTGATCGGGGGCGGGCAGCCCCAGCATTTT. Protein product: CSALIGGGQPQHF.

This chain joins TRBV20-1 and TRBJ1-1; perhaps TRBD1 as D (5 bases). This CDR3 has 14 residues. Trimming took off 0 bases at V and 4 bases at J, with 12 bases between the two ends. Germline V CDR1 and CDR2: DFQATT, SNEGSKA (reference sequence). For the CDR3, the DNA is TGCAGTGCTAGAGAGGTGCTTGGGGGCACTGAAGCTTTCTTT. Its protein is CSAREVLGGTEAFF.

A word on this clonotype: In this CDR3 the conserved last residue, phenylalanine or tryptophan, is missing, so a read error is likely. Because the CDR3's place on the DNA is in doubt, the DNA is left out and the CDR3 is given as listed by TCRdb. This rearrangement joins TRBV6-2 or TRBV6-3 to TRBJ2-3; the listed D gene, TRBD1, was not tested against the DNA. Germline V CDR1 and CDR2: MNHEY, SVGEGT. Inclusive of both ends, the CDR3 amounts to 13 amino acids. The CDR3 here is CASSSGNRAPQYS.

This sequence joins TRBV28 and TRBJ2-2; possible D gene TRBD1, 5 bases. The CDR3 is made up of 15 amino acids. Germline-derived CDR1 and CDR2 are MDHEN and SYDVKM. Trimming removed 5 bases from V and 7 bases from J, with 17 bases in between. The CDR3 DNA reads TGTGCCAGCAGTACCTTAAGGGGTAAAGACGGGGAGCTGTTTTTT. This encodes CASSTLRGKDGELFF.